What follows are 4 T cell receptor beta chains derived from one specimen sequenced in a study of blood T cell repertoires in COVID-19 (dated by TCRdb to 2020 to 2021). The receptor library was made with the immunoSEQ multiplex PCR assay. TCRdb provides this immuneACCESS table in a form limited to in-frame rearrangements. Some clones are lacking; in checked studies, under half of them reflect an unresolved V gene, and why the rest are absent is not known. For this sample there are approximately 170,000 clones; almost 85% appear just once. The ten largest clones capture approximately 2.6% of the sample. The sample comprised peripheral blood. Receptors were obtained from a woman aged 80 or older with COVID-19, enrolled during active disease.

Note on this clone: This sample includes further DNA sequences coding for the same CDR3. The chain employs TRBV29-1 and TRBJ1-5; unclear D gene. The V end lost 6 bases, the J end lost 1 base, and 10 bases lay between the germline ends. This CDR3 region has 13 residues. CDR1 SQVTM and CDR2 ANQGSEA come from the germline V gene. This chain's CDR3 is CSVGAGSNQPQHF. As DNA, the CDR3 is TGCAGCGTGGGCGCGGGGAGCAATCAGCCCCAGCATTTT.

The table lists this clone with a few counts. CDR3 loop: CASSRLPGGDSWGTEAFF. As DNA, the CDR3 is TGTGCCAGCTCACGATTGCCTGGGGGGGACTCCTGGGGCACTGAAGCTTTCTTT. This chain uses TRBV18 with TRBJ1-1, with D tentatively TRBD1 (5 bases). The CDR3 runs 18 residues. Trimming took off 4 bases at V and 4 bases at J, with 25 bases between the two ends. Germline loops: CDR1 KGHSH, CDR2 LQKENI. The whole variable domain, filled in from reference TRBV18 and TRBJ1-1, reads NAGVMQNPRHLVRRRGQEARLRCSPMKGHSHVYWYRQLPEEGLKFMVYLQKENIIDESGMPKERFSAEFPKEGPSILRIQQVVRGDSAAYFCASSRLPGGDSWGTEAFFGQGTRLTVV.

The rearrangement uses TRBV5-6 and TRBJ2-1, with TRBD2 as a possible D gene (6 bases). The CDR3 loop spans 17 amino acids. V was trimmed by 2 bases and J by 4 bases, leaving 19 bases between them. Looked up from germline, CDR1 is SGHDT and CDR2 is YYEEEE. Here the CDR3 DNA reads TGTGCCAGCAGCTTCCTCTGGGACCCAGCGGGTTACAATGAGCAGTTCTTC. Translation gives CASSFLWDPAGYNEQFF.

In nucleotides, the CDR3 is TGTGCCAGCTCACGCTATGCGGGCGGAGAGACCCAGTACTTC. Amino acids: CASSRYAGGETQYF. This chain joins TRBV18 and TRBJ2-5; tentative D call: TRBD2 (5 bases). This CDR3 has 14 residues. CDR1 KGHSH and CDR2 LQKENI come from the germline V gene. The germline V and J ends were trimmed by 4 bases and 4 bases, with 13 bases remaining between them.